This TCR beta chain originates from a study of cytomegalovirus exposure and HLA in healthy donors (dated by TCRdb to between 2016 and 2019). The study in broad terms: An earlier analysis of several hundred of the donors reported 250 to 300 Gb of sequence data and some 120 million unique TCR beta sequences from 190 million or so T cells. Approximately 310 gigabases of sequencing data and approximately 85 million unique TCR sequences were included in an early release covering several hundred HLA-typed donors. The genetic ancestry cluster associated with self-reported Caucasian donors included 81% of the approximately 410 genotyped donors. The study aimed to test whether cataloging public T cell receptors could reveal signatures of past pathogen exposure. The T cell repertoires of several hundred subjects were profiled by immunosequencing and related to cytomegalovirus serostatus. A separate validation cohort of roughly 120 different subjects was used in addition to the roughly 620-subject first cohort. To predict cytomegalovirus infection status, the study combined high-throughput TCR immunosequencing, statistical association of individual TCRs with disease status, and machine learning. A later analysis re-analyzed previously published TCR beta repertoires from 660 or so donors and added high-resolution HLA genotyping to study TCR occurrence patterns. In the later analysis, no new phenotypic data were used to find candidate immune exposures; instead, reliance was placed on TCR beta sequences and their occurrence across donors. An earlier analysis of 587 of the donors applied high-throughput TCR beta sequencing to assess whether each TCR beta V gene segment acted as functional or pseudogenic. Donor age, sex, ethnicity and CMV serostatus were compiled alongside the repertoire data. Genome-wide SNP genotypes for about 55% of the 666 donors were used in a later genetic analysis, which treated that subset as a discovery cohort. Every repertoire in the discovery cohort had been generated on one and the same sequencing platform. HLA typing included class I and class II loci at four-digit resolution. The number of typed donors differed by locus: 629-630 for A, B, C, DRB1 and DQB1; approximately 520 for DQA1; 606 for DPA1; and around 450 for DPB1. Roughly 5 DR-DQ haplotypes were handled as single units for association and clustering, since linkage in the cohort was strong. Among some 400 genotyped donors of the cohort, an average of approximately 200,000 unique TCR beta nucleotide sequences was sequenced per donor, of which about 18% were non-productive.

This clone has more than one count but fewer than ten. Its antigen has not been determined. Base qualities were left out, and no much larger clone turns up one base away. Relative to germline, V is 6 bases shorter and J is 7 bases shorter, with 12 bases between their ends. As encoded in the germline V gene, CDR1 is MNHEY while CDR2 is SVGAGI. Including cysteine and phenylalanine, the CDR3 has 12 amino acids. The retained sequence is limited to the CDR3, 36 bases, with the frame set at the first base. Overall results and qualifications from the work: A group of highly shared sequence variants was considered likely to be a technical artifact of the sequencing pipeline. Cytomegalovirus status was reported to be diagnosed by the classifier with high specificity and sensitivity in both the original and validation cohorts. According to a later analysis, most CMV-associated TCR beta chains appeared to be HLA-restricted, and the HLA associations seemed to be driven largely by CMV exposure. For the cohort, immune exposure information was limited to CMV serostatus. Roughly 15 rarely observed V segments, including chromosome 9 orphons, were excluded from the earlier analysis of some 590 of the donors because counts were too low. Some IMGT-functional V segments, including TRBV6-2 and TRBV6-3, could not be distinguished by the 87-base-pair reads and were therefore excluded. In an earlier analysis of approximately 590 of the donors, most TCR beta V segments were observed in productive rearrangements about 87% or about 30% of the time, broadly matching IMGT annotations. In vitro tests confirmed that a few of the cytomegalovirus-associated TCR beta chains recognize cytomegalovirus antigens. Assigning TCR associations to individual alleles was difficult when HLA alleles, especially DR and DQ, strongly co-occurred. In a later analysis, 15,000 to 20,000 TCR beta sequences were associated with specific HLA alleles at a false discovery rate of 0.05. A later analysis found that TCR association rates varied across HLA loci, with DRB1 alleles showing the most associated TCRs and HLA-C alleles the fewest. In the study, 150 to 200 TCR beta chains were listed as associated with cytomegalovirus. Linkage disequilibrium might explain the correlated functional status among segregating V segments, but an unknown experimental factor could not be excluded. In this cohort, only TCR beta chains were sequenced, and detectable features were limited by the absence of alpha or paired-chain data. V-gene and J-gene trimming of TCR beta chains was associated with a missense DCLRE1C variant in a later genetic analysis, and the association was replicated in an independent cohort. Sequencing depth was assumed to be roughly uniform across donors in the presence/absence analyses, though that assumption may not hold. In a later analysis, several top co-occurrence clusters were reported to appear linked to parvovirus B19, influenza, CMV and Epstein-Barr virus. A further reported finding was that TCR beta sequences accurately predicted the HLA-A and HLA-B alleles for most subjects in the first cohort. HLA typing was unavailable for some donors at each locus, so association tests used only the typed subset. According to a later genetic analysis, donors in an Asian-associated ancestry cluster had fewer N-insertions in productive TCRs than the approximately 710-donor mean. Most TCR sequences were observed very rarely across donors, whereas some public TCRs were present in many individuals. In a later analysis, HLA-associated TCR beta chains were found to be more clonally expanded and to have lower generation probabilities than equally common non-associated chains. According to the authors, the approach could potentially be generalized to other disease states and immunological phenotypes.

The cohort was made up of hundreds of healthy bone marrow donors. Cohort members were all nominally healthy when sampled, although unrecorded immune exposures were likely present. The donor tested CMV seropositive and was one of the 289 seropositive cohort members. Each donor provided a peripheral blood sample, and peripheral blood mononuclear cells were used for TCR beta sequencing. The Qiagen DNeasy Blood Extraction Kit was used to extract genomic DNA from the blood cell samples. To prepare the library, the immunoSEQ multiplex PCR assay was applied. For the multiplex PCR, a mixture combining 60 forward primers for TCR Vbeta segments and 13 reverse primers for TCR Jbeta segments was used. Amplification of the CDR3 region of rearranged TCR beta genes was performed with a multiplex PCR assay on genomic DNA. The amplified TCR beta libraries were sequenced on the Illumina HiSeq System as 87-base-pair reads. Per the original workflow: Across the 500 to 700 repertoires, a later analysis counted around 80 million unique TCR beta chains, around 11 million of which were shared by at least two donors. Raw reads were error-corrected and collapsed into unique sequences with a nearest-neighbor algorithm that merged closely related sequences to remove PCR and sequencing errors. CDR3 sequences were aligned to IMGT reference sequences to assign V, D and J gene segments. For a sequence to be retained, at least a six-nucleotide match to both a V gene segment and a J gene segment was required. A rearrangement was called productive if the CDR3 had no stop codons and remained in frame with V and J, and every other rearrangement was called non-productive. Following IMGT convention, CDR3 was defined as the stretch from the second conserved V-encoded cysteine to the conserved J-encoded phenylalanine. The earlier analysis of 587 of the donors excluded sequences that lacked an unambiguous match to a single V gene segment. In an earlier analysis of 450 to 700 of the donors, V segments were called functional above 56.7% productive rearrangements and were called segregating when the between-donor standard deviation exceeded 5%. A statistical classification framework was built for diagnosing cytomegalovirus status from the catalog of TCR beta chain sequences. In a later analysis, V and J genes were assigned by comparing TCR nucleotide sequences against IMGT/GENE-DB human TR gene sequences. A later analysis assigned CDR3 sequences and most-parsimonious VDJ recombination scenarios with the TCRdist pipeline. In a later analysis, each TCR beta chain was defined by its CDR3 amino acid sequence together with its V-gene family, and reads lacking a unique V-gene family were excluded. To address suspected cross-contamination and a sequencing artifact, a later analysis removed under 600 highly shared, low-generation-probability nucleotide sequences. A later analysis calculated a clonal expansion index for each public chain from normalized within-repertoire ranks of inferred template counts. Generation probabilities in a later analysis came from a VDJ recombination model fitted to out-of-frame rearrangements, and those results were checked against IGoR. Hypergeometric tests were used in a later analysis to score TCR-TCR, TCR-HLA and TCR-CMV co-occurrence, with a repertoire-size bias correction applied to the TCR pairs. In a later analysis, false discovery rates were estimated by permuting HLA or CMV assignments 20 times. In a later analysis, co-occurring TCRs were grouped using DBSCAN, with TCRdist sequence similarity added in when clustering inside HLA-allele-positive subsets. Repertoires with fewer than 30,000 or more than 120,000 public chains were left out of co-occurrence clustering, as were five repertoires with anomalous nucleotide sharing. This immuneACCESS table, as held by TCRdb, lists in-frame sequences with V and J called but not all clones. Of the missing ones, under half trace to an unresolved V gene in checked studies; the others have no known cause. The V and J calls and the clone size are those of that table, but D and trimming were determined from the DNA. The sample records about 140,000 clones, about 80% of which are singletons. The biggest ten clones account for 1.4% of the sample.

The sequence came from a man in his thirties or forties in good health and CMV-seropositive. The sequence joins TRBV6-5 to TRBJ1-1; no D segment can be confidently identified. Sample: PBMCs. The DNA is TGTGCCAGCAGCCGACACAAGAATGAAGCTTTCTTT. Its translation reads: CASSRHKNEAFF.